A single sample is the source of the 25 T cell receptor beta chains below, sequenced in a study of T cell responses to AZD1222 COVID-19 vaccine (dated by TCRdb to 2020 to 2022). The library was generated by the immunoSEQ multiplex PCR assay. TCRdb's version of the immuneACCESS table is confined to in-frame rearrangements and falls short of the full clone set. An unresolved V gene accounts for under half of the shortfall where checked; the remainder is of unknown origin. The sample has about 120,000 clones on record, over 75% of them singletons. In total, the top ten clones hold approximately 1.1% of the sample. Explained via the paper, the time point label denotes: baseline before first vaccination. This specimen consisted of peripheral blood, obtained on day 0 of AZD1222 vaccination. All receptors derive from an adult in good health.

The chain has TRBV20-1 and TRBJ2-5, with a tentative D call TRBD2 (6 bases). The ends were cut back, 3 bases at V and 2 bases at J, with 13 bases in the middle. The germline gives CDR1 DFQATT, CDR2 SNEGSKA (reference sequence). The CDR3 runs 14 residues. The CDR3 spells CSASKGAGQETQYF. The CDR3 DNA is TGCAGTGCTAGTAAGGGTGCGGGACAAGAGACCCAGTACTTC.

The chain couples TRBV6-5 to TRBJ1-2, with 8 bases identical to TRBD1. The CDR3 sequence is 12 residues long. CDR1 is MNHEY and CDR2 is SVGAGI in the germline V gene. V shed 6 bases and J 8 bases; nucleotides not matched to a gene: 5. The CDR3 DNA sequence: TGTGCCAGCAGAGGACAGGGTCAGGGCTACACCTTC. Translating gives CASRGQGQGYTF.

The gene calls are TRBV11-2 and TRBJ2-7, with 8 positions matching TRBD2. The V gene's germline CDR1 is SGHAT and CDR2 FQNNGV. This CDR3 spans 16 amino acids. J lost 0 bases, V lost 1 base, and 5 bases had no gene match. DNA for the CDR3: TGTGCCAGCAGCTTAGCAGGAGCGGGGGCCTCCTACGAGCAGTACTTC. Its translation is CASSLAGAGASYEQYF.

This clone was observed once. The chain recombines TRBV20-1 with TRBJ2-7, with 9 bases that match TRBD2. The germline gives CDR1 DFQATT, CDR2 SNEGSKA (reference sequence). Losses at the gene ends were 3 bases for V and 3 bases for J; bases not matched to a gene: 9. This CDR3 is built from 15 residues. The CDR3 sequence is CSASQGGGAVYEQYF. In nucleotides, the CDR3 is TGCAGTGCTAGTCAAGGCGGGGGGGCCGTCTACGAGCAGTACTTC.

V is TRBV9 and J is TRBJ2-3; 7 bases align to TRBD1. The V gene's germline CDR1 is SGDLS and CDR2 YYNGEE. V was pared by 4 bases and J by 4 bases, with 6 bases of the junction left unmatched. The CDR3 extends over 14 amino acids. CDR3 nucleotide sequence: TGTGCCAGCAGCCCGACAGGGCAATCAGATACGCAGTATTTT. This translates into CASSPTGQSDTQYF.

V usage is TRBV19 and J usage is TRBJ1-1, with TRBD1 identical over 12 bases. The ends lost 1 base at V and 5 bases at J; junction bases unmatched: 5. The CDR3 runs 16 residues. Germline V gene lookup returns CDR1 LNHDA and CDR2 SQIVND (reference sequence). The CDR3 DNA follows: TGTGCCAGTAGTATAGCCAGGGACAGGGGGCTAACTGAAGCTTTCTTT. This translates into CASSIARDRGLTEAFF.

The chain carries TRBV10-2 and TRBJ1-5; D uncertain. Germline CDR1 reads WSHSY; CDR2 reads SAAADI. Trimming took 5 bases from V and 9 from J, leaving 23 bases between them. The CDR3 covers 16 residues. In DNA, the CDR3 is TGCGCCAGCAGTAGCTCTCGGGCCGGCGGGAGGTGGCCCCAGCATTTT. It codes for CASSSSRAGGRWPQHF.

The chain couples TRBV16 to TRBJ2-7; no reliable D call. This CDR3 has 15 amino acids. Deletions cut 0 bases from V and 0 bases from J, with 9 bases between. Germline V lookup: CDR1 KGHSY, CDR2 FQNENV. The CDR3 region has the DNA TGTGCCAGCAGCCAATCGTGGGGTAGCTCCTACGAGCAGTACTTC. Residues: CASSQSWGSSYEQYF.

On this clone itself: The junction departs from germline at one end; a sequencing error may be responsible. The chain uses TRBV12-3 or TRBV12-4 and TRBJ1-5, with D unresolved. There are 13 residues in the CDR3. The CDR3 sequence is CASGFEHNQPQHF. The CDR3 nucleotides are TGTGCCAGCGGTTTCGAACACAATCAGCCCCAGCATTTT.

This clone has just a few counts. The chain links TRBV5-1 to TRBJ1-2, with D possibly TRBD1 on 5 matching bases. The CDR3 has 15 residues. V lost 4 bases and J 7 bases, leaving 20 bases between the germline ends. The germline CDR1 and CDR2 sequences are SGHRS and YFSETQ. The CDR3 reads CASSQSPGTLGGYTF. The CDR3, as DNA: TGCGCCAGCAGCCAGAGTCCAGGGACGCTCGGTGGCTACACCTTC.

The J gene is TRBJ2-2, the V gene TRBV2; D unclear. Germline V lookup: CDR1 SNHLY, CDR2 FYNNEI. Trimming took off 3 bases at V and 6 bases at J, with 11 bases between the two ends. This CDR3 has 14 amino acids. CDR3 region: CASSEGKWAGELFF. CDR3 coding DNA: TGTGCCAGCAGTGAGGGGAAGTGGGCCGGGGAGCTGTTTTTT.

V gene TRBV5-1 combines with J gene TRBJ1-1, with 7 bases matching TRBD1. After removal of 3 bases from V and 0 bases from J, the junction contained 5 bases not matched to a gene. Germline loops: CDR1 SGHRS, CDR2 YFSETQ. This CDR3 contains 15 residues. The CDR3 bases are TGCGCCAGCAGCTGGGGGGACAGCCTGAACACTGAAGCTTTCTTT. Its protein is CASSWGDSLNTEAFF.

The rearrangement uses TRBV5-1 and TRBJ2-3; no clear D. The V end was cut by 5 bases, the J end by 1 base, with 11 bases between. This CDR3 comprises 14 residues. CDR1 is SGHRS and CDR2 is YFSETQ in the germline V gene. CDR3 protein: CASSFLAGTDTQYF. The CDR3 nucleotides read TGCGCCAGCAGTTTCCTTGCGGGCACAGATACGCAGTATTTT.

The V call is TRBV2, the J call TRBJ1-2; D not certain. The ends were cut back, 1 base at V and 2 bases at J, with 2 bases in the middle. The CDR3 is 12 residues long. Germline CDR1 is SNHLY and CDR2 is FYNNEI. This CDR3 reads CASSEVNYGYTF. CDR3 nucleotides: TGTGCCAGCAGTGAAGTAAACTATGGCTACACCTTC.

The rearrangement uses TRBV6-5 and TRBJ1-2; D unresolved. This CDR3 contains 11 residues. Trimming pared 6 bases from V and 8 bases from J, leaving 10 bases between. Germline V CDR1 and CDR2: MNHEY, SVGAGI. The CDR3 bases are TGTGCCAGCAGCCTGGGTGGCGGCTACACCTTC. It translates to CASSLGGGYTF.

V and J are TRBV30 and TRBJ2-2; the D gene is possibly TRBD1 (6 bases). Germline CDR1 is GTSNPN and CDR2 is SVGIG (reference sequence). Trimming took 4 bases from V and 0 from J, leaving 9 bases between them. This CDR3 region has 14 residues. CDR3 DNA: TGTGCCTGGAAGGGGACAACGAACACCGGGGAGCTGTTTTTT. Amino acid sequence: CAWKGTTNTGELFF. The full variable domain, its missing parts supplied by reference TRBV30 and TRBJ2-2, is SQTIHQWPATLVQPVGSPLSLECTVEGTSNPNLYWYRQAAGRGLQLLFYSVGIGQISSEVPQNLSASRPQDRQFILSSKKLLLSDSGFYLCAWKGTTNTGELFFGEGSRLTVL.

The chain links TRBV19 to TRBJ1-2; D is unclear. CDR1 is LNHDA and CDR2 is SQIVND in the germline V gene (reference sequence). The ends were cut back, 5 bases at V and 8 bases at J, with 12 bases in the middle. The CDR3 covers 12 residues. CDR3 in amino acids: CASSGSLGGYTF. CDR3 nucleotide sequence: TGTGCCAGTAGTGGGAGCCTTGGAGGCTACACCTTC.

The chain couples TRBV11-2 to TRBJ2-2; weak D call: TRBD1 (6 bases). CDR3 size: 14 residues. From germline, CDR1 is SGHAT and CDR2 FQNNGV. Trimming removed 3 bases from V and 4 bases from J, with 9 bases in between. In nucleotides, the CDR3 is TGTGCCAGCAGCTTGGGGGCCATCACCGGGGAGCTGTTTTTT. Protein product: CASSLGAITGELFF.

This clone was observed a handful of times. The CDR3 region is CASSDGLAGGRGVADTQYF. CDR3 nucleotides: TGTGCCAGCAGTGACGGACTAGCGGGGGGCCGGGGTGTTGCAGATACGCAGTATTTT. This chain joins TRBV6-1 and TRBJ2-3; 14 bases match TRBD2. CDR3 length equals 19 residues. J lost 4 bases, V lost 3 bases, and 12 bases had no gene match. Germline lookup yields CDR1 MNHNS and CDR2 SASEGT.

Here the CDR3 DNA reads TGTGCCAGCAGCGTAGGCCAGGGGGGAGGTGGTCCCTATGGCTACACCTTC. Translating gives CASSVGQGGGGPYGYTF. The chain links TRBV9 to TRBJ1-2; 7 bases align to TRBD1. Per the germline V gene, CDR1 is SGDLS and CDR2 is YYNGEE. The CDR3 length is 17 residues. J lost 4 bases, V lost 0 bases, and 12 bases had no gene match.

The chain employs TRBV10-1 and TRBJ1-2, with D hard to call. The germline V gene encodes CDR1 WNHNN and CDR2 SYGVQD (reference sequence). The CDR3 runs 12 residues. Trimming left V 7 bases short and J 3 bases short, with 9 bases between. The CDR3 DNA reads as TGCGCCAGCAAGGGTCGCGACTATGGCTACACCTTC. This codes for CASKGRDYGYTF.

V usage is TRBV5-4 and J usage is TRBJ2-1; possibly TRBD1 for D (5 bases). V was pared by 4 bases and J by 0 bases, with 11 bases between. CDR3 length: 15 residues. Germline-derived CDR1 and CDR2 are SGHNT and YYREEE (reference sequence). CDR3 amino acids: CASSPDKSSYNEQFF. CDR3 in DNA: TGTGCCAGCAGCCCGGACAAGAGCTCCTACAATGAGCAGTTCTTC.

The sample holds a few counts of this clone. The chain couples TRBV7-9 to TRBJ2-7; 8 nucleotides agree with TRBD1. This CDR3 contains 13 residues. J gave up 7 bases and V 4 bases, and 6 bases lay outside the gene matches. Germline CDR1 reads SEHNR; CDR2 reads FQNEAQ (reference sequence). As DNA, the CDR3 is TGTGCCAGCAGCTCCTGGACAGGGCGGGAGCAGTACTTC. The encoded protein is CASSSWTGREQYF. The variable domain in full, with the rest retrieved from reference TRBV7-9 and TRBJ2-7, is DTGVSQNPRHKITKRGQNVTFRCDPISEHNRLYWYRQTLGQGPEFLTYFQNEAQLEKSRLLSDRFSAERPKGSFSTLEIQRTEQGDSAMYLCASSSWTGREQYFGPGTRLTVT.

The chain employs TRBV10-2 and TRBJ1-6; unclear D gene. V lost 3 bases to trimming and J lost 13 bases, with 7 bases between them. The CDR3 is 11 residues long. Germline V lookup: CDR1 WSHSY, CDR2 SAAADI. The CDR3 reads CASSDRRPLHF. For the CDR3, the DNA is TGCGCCAGCAGTGACCGCAGGCCCCTCCACTTT.

V and J are TRBV6-1 and TRBJ1-1; D gene uncertain. Germline values: CDR1 MNHNS, CDR2 SASEGT. The germline V and J ends were trimmed by 2 bases and 4 bases, with 11 bases remaining between them. The CDR3 length is 14 residues. CDR3 coding DNA: TGTGCCAGCAGTGAATCGGCCGGAGGCACTGAAGCTTTCTTT. Its protein product is CASSESAGGTEAFF.